A selection of T cell receptor beta chains follows, all from one sample in a study of monozygotic twins with inflammatory bowel disease. Reprocessing the 5' RACE reads, TCRdb reports a single entry for every CDR3 protein and omits DNA. In all, the sample yields approximately 400,000 distinct CDR3 sequences. Sequenced material: blood. These receptors came from a human donor with ulcerative colitis or Crohn's disease, or a healthy co-twin of an affected twin (not recorded which). CDR3s include the opening cysteine and the closing phenylalanine or tryptophan. Each record gives: CDR3 protein, J gene, CDR3 length, V gene.

CASSLSEGQPQHF TRBJ1-5 13 TRBV5-1
CSPTWNTEAFF TRBJ1-1 11 TRBV20-1
CATHWERTDTQYF TRBJ2-3 13 TRBV10-3
CASKRNTGSEKLFF TRBJ1-4 14 TRBV7-9
CSVEFGSTDTQYF TRBJ2-3 13 TRBV29-1
CATSDGTSWSTGELFF TRBJ2-2 16 TRBV24-1
CASSLEVNTEAFF TRBJ1-1 13 TRBV5-1
CASSFETPIAGGLVSGELFF TRBJ2-2 20 TRBV11-2
CASIRLFGTGELFF TRBJ2-2 14 TRBV5-6
CASSPPTPLYEQYF TRBJ2-7 14 TRBV18
CASGRGPYEKLFF TRBJ1-4 13 TRBV6-5
CASSPLSGGNADTQYF TRBJ2-3 16 TRBV18
CAISEGGGEQQPQHF TRBJ1-5 15 TRBV10-3
CASSLDSDTQYF TRBJ2-3 12 TRBV5-1
CASSFSGGANEQFF TRBJ2-1 14 TRBV7-6
CSAPENYGYTF TRBJ1-2 11 TRBV20-1
CAINREEGETQYF TRBJ2-5 13 TRBV10-3
CAWSVVGLEQYF TRBJ2-7 12 TRBV30
CASSFPAGMNTEAFF TRBJ1-1 15 TRBV13
CASSSGTGEFTEAFF TRBJ1-1 15 TRBV5-6
CSVDQVNTGELFF TRBJ2-2 13 TRBV29-1
CSARDPILGGGSEQFF TRBJ2-1 16 TRBV20-1
CASSLAGAALSYNEQFF TRBJ2-1 17 TRBV5-5